The entry below describes one T cell receptor (beta chain). This clone was detected only a few times. Its target antigen remains unknown. No base qualities exist here, and no much larger clone lies one base off it. From its cysteine to its phenylalanine, the CDR3 spans 18 amino acids. CDR3 DNA is the only sequence kept; it has 54 bases, read in frame from the first base. Relative to germline, V is missing 2 bases and J is missing 0 bases, with 10 bases of the junction outside any gene match. For CDR1 and CDR2, the germline V gene (reference sequence) lists PRHDT and FYEKMQ. These data come from a study of beta chain features in type 1 diabetes (dated by TCRdb to the late 2010s). About the investigation overall: No differences in mean age, gender distribution, total cell number or subset yield were found between patients and healthy donors. Across all samples, around 100 million sorted cells were examined, and cell number per subset correlated strongly with RNA yield. The study compared the TCRB repertoires of sorted circulating CD4+ T cell subsets in recently diagnosed type 1 diabetes patients with those in matched healthy donors. Regulatory and stem cell-like memory subsets were obtained from only 8 patients and roughly eight healthy donors, while naive and central memory subsets were obtained from all 30 or so donors. The research as a whole found: A moderate but significant shortening of TCRB CDR3 length was observed in type 1 diabetes patients in all four CD4+ subsets. Because small numbers of individuals were included in the HLA sub-analyses, any influence of HLA type on TCRB rearrangement was left unresolved. Shorter templates might have been favored by PCR, but patient and control samples were amplified and corrected together, so both groups would have been affected equally by any skew. At VDJ recombination sites, patients with type 1 diabetes made fewer insertions and deleted more nucleotides, a pattern implying thymic rearrangement abnormalities. Because cDNA was sequenced instead of genomic DNA, activated cells with high expression could be over-represented, although the groups did not differ in activation or CD3 levels. Naive, central memory and regulatory TCRB repertoires appeared more similar among patients than among healthy donors.

Each donor gave one peripheral blood draw, around 100 mL on average, collected into heparinised tubes. Naive, central memory, regulatory and stem cell-like memory CD4+ T cells were sorted on a BD FACSAria II using a panel including CD45RO, CCR7, CD25, CD127, CD95 and CD27. Every sorted population had a purity above 98%. PBMCs were separated immediately by Lymphoprep density gradient centrifugation and were stained directly, without being cultured. To minimize batch effects, samples were stained and sorted in pairs, one healthy donor with one patient per experiment. All of the isolated RNA was reverse transcribed with the High Capacity cDNA Reverse Transcription Kit, so expressed TCRB transcripts were sequenced. Naive, central memory and regulatory T cell samples underwent deep immunoSEQ sequencing, averaging around 3.7 million total reads per sample. After sorted cells were lysed in RLT buffer, RNA was extracted with DNase-treated RNeasy Micro or Mini kits, with the choice depending on cell number. To prevent cross-contamination, each cell subset was processed individually, whereas patient and healthy donor samples were processed jointly. The immunoSEQ multiplex PCR was used to amplify TCRB sequences from cDNA, yielding 87-bp fragments that span the CDR3 region. The amplicons were sequenced using the Illumina HiSeq platform. The study's processing was this. Synthetic template baselines were used to correct PCR bias computationally, reads within Hamming distance 2 were collapsed, and singletons that could not be merged were discarded. Reads were aligned to IMGT to assign V, D and J genes, CDR3 length, and insertions or deletions at six rearrangement sites. Within each subset, clonotype counts were normalized to sorted cell number, and only after that were true diversity and Gini coefficients computed with the tcR R package. The overlap coefficient, calculated on TCRB nucleotide sequences, was used to quantify repertoire sharing. As a proxy for the pre-selection repertoire, out-of-frame TCRB sequences from naive cells were analyzed. The table was pulled from immuneACCESS by TCRdb, which kept in-frame rearrangements only. Such tables lose some clones; where checked, under half of the loss comes from unresolved V genes, and the rest has no known cause. That table furnishes V, J and clone size, whereas the DNA furnished D and trimming. In this sample the table shows around 650,000 clones, around 12% of which occur a single time. Jointly, the top ten make up over 0.1% of the sample.

The sample consisted of naive CD4+ T cells from blood. Explained via the paper, the cell subset or site label denotes: true naive CD4+ T cells. This sequence was found in a man younger than 40 with type 1 diabetes. The rearrangement joined TRBV13 to TRBJ1-2, and TRBD1 matches 9 of the central bases. Here is the DNA: TGTGCCAGCAGCTTATTCCCAACCGGACAGGGGACTAACTATGGCTACACCTTC. It is translated as CASSLFPTGQGTNYGYTF.